One sample yielded the 28 T cell receptor beta chains listed below, sequenced in a study of T cells in Graves' hyperthyroidism and ophthalmopathy. It was RNA transcripts that yielded the amplified TCR beta CDR3 regions. An initial round of RT-PCR targeting the TCR CDR3 relied on the HTBI primer set. TCRdb reanalysed the multiplex PCR reads using MiXCR and keeps one entry per CDR3 protein. This repertoire shows about 280,000 distinct CDR3 sequences, 20% to 25% found once; its top ten account for about 30%. Material: blood. Every receptor here comes from a man between 35 and 55 years old with Graves' hyperthyroidism that later progressed to Graves' ophthalmopathy.

The rearrangement uses TRBV28 and TRBJ2-5, with D possibly TRBD1 on 5 matching bases. V lost 3 bases and J lost 7, with 12 bases in between. The CDR3 consists of 13 residues. Germline lookup yields CDR1 MDHEN and CDR2 SYDVKM. The CDR3 coding sequence is TGTGCCAGCAGTTTGGGGCAATCAAGGACCCAGTACTTC. This sequence encodes CASSLGQSRTQYF.

The chain has TRBV24-1 and TRBJ2-2; a possible D gene is TRBD2 (5 bases). In germline, CDR1 is KGHDR, CDR2 SFDVKD. CDR3 size: 16 residues. V was pared by 9 bases and J by 4 bases, with 20 bases between. The DNA for the CDR3 is TGTGCCACCTCCTCCGCGGGCCGGGGAATCACCGGGGAGCTGTTTTTT. It encodes CATSSAGRGITGELFF.

There are many counts of this clonotype. V and J are TRBV7-9 and TRBJ2-5; 9 nucleotides match TRBD1. Germline V gene lookup returns CDR1 SEHNR and CDR2 FQNEAQ (reference sequence). This CDR3 has 15 residues. The trim removed 5 bases at V and 7 bases at J, leaving 11 bases unmatched. Here the CDR3 DNA reads TGTGCCAGCAGCCGACCGGGACAGGGTCTAAGGACCCAGTACTTC. The encoded protein is CASSRPGQGLRTQYF. The variable domain in full, completed from reference TRBV7-9 and TRBJ2-5, reads DTGVSQNPRHKITKRGQNVTFRCDPISEHNRLYWYRQTLGQGPEFLTYFQNEAQLEKSRLLSDRFSAERPKGSFSTLEIQRTEQGDSAMYLCASSRPGQGLRTQYFGPGTRLLVL.

This clonotype was recorded many times. The chain has TRBV4-1 and TRBJ2-7; 12 bases fit TRBD2. CDR1 MGHRA and CDR2 YSYEKL come from the germline V gene. There are 18 residues in the CDR3. V was pared by 1 base and J by 3 bases, with 10 bases of the junction left unmatched. CDR3 region: CASSQVILAGGAFYEQYF. The CDR3 nucleotides read TGCGCCAGCAGCCAAGTTATACTAGCGGGAGGAGCGTTCTACGAGCAGTACTTC.

This clonotype showed up many times. This sequence joins TRBV19 and TRBJ1-5; D uncertain. CDR3 length: 18 residues. The V gene's germline CDR1 is LNHDA and CDR2 SQIVND (reference sequence). V lost 8 bases and J 0 bases, leaving 23 bases between the germline ends. The CDR3 region has the DNA TGTGCCAGTGCCTTTTATATTTTCGAGAGAATTAGCAATCAGCCCCAGCATTTT. Its protein product is CASAFYIFERISNQPQHF.

There are many counts of this clonotype. J is TRBJ2-5 and V is TRBV10-3; perhaps TRBD1 as D (5 bases). Germline V gene data show CDR1 as ENHRY and CDR2 as SYGVKD. The CDR3 is made up of 17 amino acids. V dropped 3 bases and J dropped 1 base, with 18 bases sitting between them. CDR3 in amino acids: CAISDRLLGDTQETQYF. The CDR3 DNA reads as TGTGCCATCAGTGACCGTTTGTTAGGGGATACCCAAGAGACCCAGTACTTC.

The chain employs TRBV6-2 or TRBV6-3 and TRBJ1-5; unclear D gene. This CDR3 region has 16 residues. V lost 0 bases, J lost 9 bases, and 18 bases lay in between. Per the germline V gene, CDR1 is MNHEY and CDR2 is SVGEGT. The CDR3 bases are TGTGCCAGCAGTTACTCGATCATAGTCCCTCCTGGGCCCCAGCATTTT. This translates into CASSYSIIVPPGPQHF.

This clonotype appeared many times. The chain couples TRBV11-2 to TRBJ2-5, with D tentatively TRBD1 (6 bases). V shed 2 bases and J shed 7 bases, with 14 bases lying between them. The germline CDR1 and CDR2 sequences are SGHAT and FQNNGV. CDR3 length: 14 amino acids. Written as DNA, the CDR3 is TGTGCCAGCAGCTTAATCAGGGGTCCAGCGACCCAGTACTTC. Translated: CASSLIRGPATQYF.

The V call is TRBV5-6, the J call TRBJ2-5, with TRBD1 identical over 8 bases. This CDR3 contains 15 residues. The germline gives CDR1 SGHDT, CDR2 YYEEEE. V was clipped by 4 bases and J by 5 bases; unmatched bases: 10. This CDR3 reads CASSPTGQGWETQYF. The CDR3 nucleotides read TGTGCCAGCAGCCCCACCGGACAGGGATGGGAGACCCAGTACTTC.

J is TRBJ1-2 and V is TRBV12-3 or TRBV12-4; the D gene is possibly TRBD1 (6 bases). This CDR3 region has 13 residues. The V and J ends lost 3 bases and 8 bases respectively, with 13 bases between them. The CDR3 loop reads CASSLADSRGYTF. CDR3 coding DNA: TGTGCCAGCAGTTTGGCGGACAGCAGAGGCTACACCTTC.

This clonotype was detected many times. V is TRBV10-3 and J is TRBJ2-7; TRBD1 matches 8 bases. The CDR3 is 15 residues long. V lost 6 bases, J lost 0 bases, and 7 bases stayed unmatched. Germline V lookup: CDR1 ENHRY, CDR2 SYGVKD. The CDR3 coding sequence is TGTGCCATCAGCGATACAGGGGGGATCTCCTACGAGCAGTACTTC. It is translated as CAISDTGGISYEQYF.

CDR3 amino acids: CASSYSGAGTYEQYF. CDR3 DNA: TGTGCCAGCAGTTACTCTGGAGCGGGAACGTACGAGCAGTACTTC. The chain combines TRBV6-5 with TRBJ2-7, with 7 bases identical to TRBD2. V lost 0 bases and J lost 4; bases outside the gene matches: 6. Germline V CDR1 and CDR2: MNHEY, SVGAGI. This CDR3 is built from 15 residues.

This clonotype was counted many times. The J gene is TRBJ1-1, the V gene TRBV27; D possibly corresponds to TRBD1 (6 bases). Trimming removed 5 bases at V and 2 bases at J, with 18 bases between. Germline values: CDR1 MNHEY, CDR2 SMNVEV (reference sequence). The CDR3 loop spans 16 amino acids. The CDR3: CASSPLDGTPNTEAFF. The CDR3, as DNA: TGTGCCAGCAGTCCGCTGGACGGGACACCCAACACTGAAGCTTTCTTT.

This clonotype was recorded many times. The chain carries TRBV29-1 and TRBJ2-5; no definite D call. The CDR3 is 13 residues long. Between the trimmed V and J ends, which lost 4 bases and 5 bases, there was a span of 14 bases. Germline loops: CDR1 SQVTM, CDR2 ANQGSEA. The DNA of the CDR3 is TGCAGCGTTGGGCGACTCAGCATGGAGACCCAGTACTTC. It encodes CSVGRLSMETQYF.

This clonotype showed up many times. The chain employs TRBV24-1 and TRBJ2-2, with 7 bases that match TRBD1. V was pared by 3 bases and J by 7 bases, with 7 bases of the junction left unmatched. Per germline, CDR1 KGHDR and CDR2 SFDVKD. This CDR3 is built from 15 residues. CDR3 amino acids: CATSDARDSDGELFF. For the CDR3, the DNA is TGTGCCACCAGTGATGCCCGGGACAGTGACGGGGAGCTGTTTTTT.

This clonotype was recorded at least ten times. The chain has TRBV7-2 and TRBJ2-3; TRBD2 aligns across 11 bases. Germline CDR1 is SGHTA and CDR2 is FQGNSA. With V trimmed by 4 bases and J by 1 base, 4 bases remained unmatched. CDR3 size: 16 residues. This chain's CDR3 is CASSSIAGGGTDTQYF. DNA for the CDR3: TGTGCCAGCAGCTCCATAGCGGGAGGGGGCACAGATACGCAGTATTTT.

This clonotype was observed many times. J is TRBJ1-2 and V is TRBV19, with a weak D call TRBD1 (6 bases). This CDR3 contains 14 residues. In germline, CDR1 is LNHDA, CDR2 SQIVND (reference sequence). The V end lost 6 bases, the J end lost 0 bases, and 11 bases lay between the germline ends. CDR3 sequence (DNA): TGTGCCAGTAGGAACAGGGAGTCTAACTATGGCTACACCTTC. Translating gives CASRNRESNYGYTF.

The count of this clonotype is one. At one end the junction does not follow the germline gene, possibly because of a read error. The chain joins TRBV6-2 or TRBV6-3 to TRBJ1-1; no definite D call. The germline V gene has CDR1 MNHEY and CDR2 SVGEGT. There are 13 residues in the CDR3. The CDR3 nucleotides read TGTGCCAGCAGTTACGGGGTCAACGGACGTGTACGGTTT. Translation: CASSYGVNGRVRF.

A word on this clonotype: This may stem from a read error, because a much larger clone lies one nucleotide away. V is TRBV12-3 or TRBV12-4 and J is TRBJ2-5; either TRBD1 or TRBD2 may fit D (5 bases each). The CDR3 length is 14 residues. Deletions cut 3 bases from V and 0 bases from J, with 8 bases between. The CDR3 here is CASSLWGNQETQYF. CDR3 nucleotide sequence: TGTGCCAGCAGTTTGTGGGGGAACCAAGAGACCCAGTACTTC.

This clonotype was picked up many times. This chain joins TRBV7-2 and TRBJ1-2; TRBD1 might be the D (6 bases). V was clipped by 5 bases and J by 8 bases, with 21 bases between them. CDR3 length: 15 amino acids. Germline CDR1 reads SGHTA; CDR2 reads FQGNSA. CDR3 sequence: CASSANREDYGGYTF. DNA for the CDR3: TGTGCCAGCAGCGCCAACAGGGAGGACTATGGGGGCTACACCTTC.

There are many counts of this clonotype. This sequence joins TRBV24-1 and TRBJ2-5; 8 bases line up with TRBD1. There are 14 residues in the CDR3. J gave up 4 bases and V 4 bases, and 4 bases lay outside the gene matches. CDR1 is KGHDR, CDR2 SFDVKD, per germline. CDR3 bases: TGTGCCACCAGTGAAGGACAGGGTTTAGAGACCCAGTACTTC. Its protein product is CATSEGQGLETQYF.

This clonotype was seen ten or more times. The rearrangement uses TRBV6-2 or TRBV6-3 and TRBJ2-7; 13 positions match TRBD2. This CDR3 comprises 14 residues. Germline CDR1 reads MNHEY; CDR2 reads SVGEGT. Losses at the gene ends were 5 bases for V and 5 bases for J; bases not matched to a gene: 3. The CDR3 loop is CASSGTSGMDEQYF. CDR3 in DNA: TGTGCCAGCAGTGGGACTAGCGGGATGGACGAGCAGTACTTC.

V and J are TRBV9 and TRBJ2-7; D is perhaps TRBD2 (6 bases). Trimming left V 0 bases short and J 7 bases short, with 14 bases between. Germline CDR1 reads SGDLS; CDR2 reads YYNGEE. The length of the CDR3 is 14 residues. CDR3 coding DNA: TGTGCCAGCAGCGTAGACGGGACTGCGAGGGAGCAGTACTTC. Translating gives CASSVDGTAREQYF.

This clonotype was seen at least ten times. This rearrangement joins TRBV19 to TRBJ2-2; D call uncertain. Trimming stripped 7 bases from V and 3 bases from J, with 9 bases between. The CDR3 spans 13 residues. Germline-derived CDR1 and CDR2 are LNHDA and SQIVND (reference sequence). The CDR3 here is CASTHGYTGELFF. The CDR3 DNA reads as TGTGCCAGTACCCACGGCTACACCGGGGAGCTGTTTTTT. Combining the CDR3 with reference TRBV19 and TRBJ2-2 gives the whole variable domain DGGITQSPKYLFRKEGQNVTLSCEQNLNHDAMYWYRQDPGQGLRLIYYSQIVNDFQKGDIAEGYSVSREKKESFPLTVTSAQKNPTAFYLCASTHGYTGELFFGEGSRLTVL.

This clonotype was found many times. J is TRBJ2-5 and V is TRBV20-1; 9 positions match TRBD2. V shed 3 bases, J shed 2 bases, and the junction held 7 bases outside the gene matches. Germline V gene sequence: CDR1 DFQATT, CDR2 SNEGSKA (reference sequence). This CDR3 has 15 amino acids. CDR3 residues: CSASVPTSGQETQYF. CDR3 bases: TGCAGTGCTAGTGTACCGACTAGCGGACAAGAGACCCAGTACTTC.

This sequence joins TRBV6-2 or TRBV6-3 and TRBJ2-1, with TRBD2 as a possible D gene (5 bases). The germline gives CDR1 MNHEY, CDR2 SVGEGT. The CDR3 totals 17 residues. V was clipped by 3 bases and J by 0 bases, with 15 bases between them. The CDR3 is CASSYNPSTSSYNEQFF. The CDR3, as DNA: TGTGCCAGCAGTTATAACCCTAGCACGAGCTCCTACAATGAGCAGTTCTTC.

The table lists this clonotype with many counts. The rearrangement uses TRBV12-3 or TRBV12-4 and TRBJ2-7, with D tentatively TRBD2 (6 bases). Trimming removed 3 bases at V and 3 bases at J, with 9 bases between. The CDR3 runs to 13 residues. For the CDR3, the DNA is TGTGCCAGCAGTTTTTGGGGGGTCTACGAGCAGTACTTC. Its protein product is CASSFWGVYEQYF.

This clonotype was found many times. The chain has TRBV20-1 and TRBJ2-5; tentative D call: TRBD2 (6 bases). Per germline, CDR1 DFQATT and CDR2 SNEGSKA (reference sequence). The CDR3 is made up of 16 amino acids. V lost 0 bases and J 5 bases, leaving 19 bases between the germline ends. DNA for the CDR3: TGCAGTGCTAGAGATGCGGTAATGGGGACTTATGAGACCCAGTACTTC. Amino acid sequence: CSARDAVMGTYETQYF.